This TCR beta chain was identified during a study of fetal regulatory T cell absence and autoimmunity. Study-level information: Exocrine pancreas autoimmunity occurred in IPEX patients lacking clinical diabetes.

This was a survey-level run. The data were produced by immunoSEQ multiplex PCR, yet TCRdb's version contains in-frame clones alone and is incomplete. The table lists 85,000 to 100,000 clones, around 72% of them singletons. This CDR3 contains 15 residues. This chain connects TRBV7-5 to TRBJ2-5; the D call of TRBD1 is as the table states it, not checked on the DNA. TRBV7-5 is a listed pseudogene. The sample comprised pancreas tissue. The sequence came from a male donor with IPEX syndrome. The DNA for the CDR3 is TGTGTCAGAAGCTTACCAGGCAGGGAAAGAGAGACCCAGTACTTC. It encodes CVRSLPGRERETQYF.